The T cell receptor (beta chain) described here comes from a study of blood T cell repertoires in COVID-19 (dated by TCRdb to 2020 to 2022). At the level of the whole study: The collaborator samples originated in the United States, Italy and Spain and spanned the acute and convalescent phases of COVID-19. The prospective study material was composed of cDNA or gDNA derived from T cells, B-cell-depleted T cells, or PBMCs. Subjects who had been exposed to COVID-19, were actively infected with it, or had recovered from it provided the deeply sampled blood TCRbeta repertoires that made up the dataset. The repertoires were made available in a free public database intended to serve as a resource for research on the immune response to SARS-CoV-2. Samples came from the ongoing ImmuneRACE study (first 160 participants) plus 1,254 subjects from 6 global collaborators. Sample metadata almost always included a de-identified subject ID, COVID-19 status, age in years and sex. Where available, HLA class I and class II types were taken from metadata supplied by the sample provider and were not determined by assay-based typing. Here is what the overall study found, with its caveats: How much clinical and demographic metadata was included differed by source and by participant, and the metadata was provided uncurated.

Points on this clone: No cognate antigen has been identified for it. No much larger clone exists at a distance of one base, and base qualities are not known.

The CDR3 numbers 13 residues from cysteine through phenylalanine. Only the CDR3 DNA stays, 39 bases, in frame from base 1. V sheds 4 bases and J sheds 4 bases, leaving 9 bases between their ends. The germline V gene (reference sequence) supplies CDR1 SGHNT and CDR2 YYREEE. The collaborating institutions used their own protocols to collect whole blood in K2EDTA tubes. For TCRbeta analysis, collaborators shipped samples in one of three forms: frozen whole blood, isolated PBMCs, or DNA extracted from either of those sample types. TCRbeta CDR3 regions were amplified from genomic DNA by means of the immunoSEQ Assay, a bias-controlled multiplex PCR. The authors' pipeline ran thus. Nucleated cell counts per sample were estimated from amplification of reference gene primers within the assay. To quantify the absolute abundance of each unique TCRbeta CDR3 rearrangement, sequence reads were collapsed and filtered. Productive Simpson clonality was computed per sample as the square root of Simpson's diversity index over productive rearrangements. In its TCRdb copy, this immuneACCESS table keeps in-frame sequences only and misses some clones. Where compared with another copy, unresolved V genes explain less than half of these, and the others have no known cause. The V and J calls and clone size come from that table; D and trimming were worked out from the DNA. The sample contains about 230,000 clones, around four fifths of them found a single time. Of the sample, more than 25% falls within the top ten clones.

The sequence was obtained from a man in his forties or fifties with acute or convalescent COVID-19. The chain is made from TRBV5-4 and TRBJ2-1; the D gene is perhaps TRBD2, from 5 matching bases. The sequenced sample was peripheral blood. The DNA sequence is given as TGTGCCAGCAGCCGGACTCGTTACAATGAGCAGTTCTTC. It specifies CASSRTRYNEQFF.